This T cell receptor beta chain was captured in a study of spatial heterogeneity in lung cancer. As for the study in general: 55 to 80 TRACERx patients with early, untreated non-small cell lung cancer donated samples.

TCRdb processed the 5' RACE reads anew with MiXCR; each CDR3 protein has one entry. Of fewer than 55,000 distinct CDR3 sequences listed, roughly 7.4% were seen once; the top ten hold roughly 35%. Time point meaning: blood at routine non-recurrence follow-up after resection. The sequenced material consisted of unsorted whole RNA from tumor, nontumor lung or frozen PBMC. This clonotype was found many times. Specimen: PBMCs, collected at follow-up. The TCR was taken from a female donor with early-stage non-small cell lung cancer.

CDR3 protein: CASTVPGQGANTF. In DNA, the CDR3 is TGTGCCAGCACGGTCCCGGGACAGGGGGCAAACACCTTC. The genes are TRBV28 and TRBJ1-2; 12 bases are a match to TRBD1. Germline V gives CDR1 MDHEN, CDR2 SYDVKM. The CDR3 loop spans 13 amino acids. V lost 7 bases to trimming and J lost 12 bases; unmatched junction nucleotides: 9.